Given below is one TCR beta chain in context. What it binds is not known. Amplified TCR beta CDR3 regions came from RNA transcripts. The primer set for the first-round RT-PCR of the TCR CDR3 was HTBI. TCRdb independently ran MiXCR on the multiplex PCR reads; one entry per CDR3 protein. The sample comprises about 560,000 distinct CDR3 sequences, around 17% of which are singletons, and more than 15% rests with the top ten. Patients aged 18 to 65 with hyperthyroidism were newly diagnosed, with duration under 2 months. This sample stems from a study of T cells in Graves' hyperthyroidism and ophthalmopathy. Study results and limitations: A median around six months before onset, the model predicted ophthalmopathy.

CDR3 length: 17 residues. With 4 bases clipped from V and 0 bases from J, the junction kept 2 bases outside the gene matches. Per the germline V gene, CDR1 is MRHNA and CDR2 is SNTAGT. The sequenced material came from blood. The chain employs TRBV6-4 and TRBJ2-6; 11 bases line up with TRBD1. The receptor's source is a woman aged 18 to 35 with Graves' hyperthyroidism. CDR3 coding DNA: TGTGCCAGCAGTGCCGGGACAGGGGGCTCTGGGGCCAACGTCCTGACTTTC. Protein sequence: CASSAGTGGSGANVLTF.